These 21 T cell receptor beta chains originate from one sample sequenced in a study of T-cell memory formation after mild COVID-19. TCRdb processed the 5' RACE reads anew with MiXCR; each CDR3 protein has one entry. In the table there are some 300,000 distinct CDR3 sequences, around a fifth of which are singletons. The sample comprised PBMCs or a T cell subset sorted from them (not recorded which). These TCRs come from a man aged 18 to 30 who had mild COVID-19 (a few samples of this study predate the infection). Cell type and time point are not known.

The chain combines TRBV20-1 with TRBJ1-3; D gene ambiguous. CDR1 is DFQATT and CDR2 is SNEGSKA in the germline V gene (reference sequence). The V and J ends lost 2 bases and 7 bases respectively, with 12 bases between them. There are 13 residues in the CDR3. CDR3 bases: TGCAGTGCTAGATTTGGCAGTATTAACACCATATATTTT. Its translation: CSARFGSINTIYF.

The rearrangement uses TRBV10-3 and TRBJ2-7; D tentatively reads TRBD1 or TRBD2 (6 bases each). Germline CDR1 and CDR2: ENHRY and SYGVKD. V lost 4 bases, J lost 3 bases, and 16 bases lay in between. This CDR3 is built from 15 residues. This chain's CDR3 is CAISGGTGGGYEQYV. CDR3 bases: TGTGCCATCAGTGGGGGGACCGGAGGGGGCTACGAGCAGTACGTC.

This clonotype has only a few counts. The chain carries TRBV4-3 and TRBJ2-3, with 13 bases lining up with TRBD2. The CDR3 sequence is 16 residues long. V dropped 1 base and J dropped 5; count of bases not matched to a gene: 3. Germline CDR1 LGHNA, CDR2 YSLEER. CDR3 DNA sequence: TGCGCCAGCAGCCAAGCGGGACTAGCGGGGAAAGATACGCAGTATTTT. This codes for CASSQAGLAGKDTQYF.

V usage is TRBV9 and J usage is TRBJ2-1, with TRBD1 identical over 7 bases. The germline gives CDR1 SGDLS, CDR2 YYNGEE. CDR3 size: 15 residues. Trimming took 3 bases from V and 4 from J; bases not matched to a gene: 7. In DNA, the CDR3 is TGTGCCAGCAGCGACCCAAGGGGGCCATACAATGAGCAGTTCTTC. Protein sequence: CASSDPRGPYNEQFF. Complete variable domain (other parts from reference TRBV9 and TRBJ2-1): DSGVTQTPKHLITATGQRVTLRCSPRSGDLSVYWYQQSLDQGLQFLIQYYNGEERAKGNILERFSAQQFPDLHSELNLSSLELGDSALYFCASSDPRGPYNEQFFGPGTRLTVL.

V gene TRBV27 combines with J gene TRBJ2-7, with D possibly being TRBD2 (5 bases). The CDR3 contains 13 residues. V was clipped by 5 bases and J by 3 bases, with 11 bases between them. Germline-derived CDR1 and CDR2 are MNHEY and SMNVEV (reference sequence). CDR3 in amino acids: CASSPFRGYEQYF. CDR3 sequence (DNA): TGTGCCAGCAGTCCCTTCCGGGGCTACGAGCAGTACTTC.

The J gene is TRBJ1-2, the V gene TRBV9; TRBD1 agrees at 9 bases. Germline trimming cut 3 bases from V and 2 bases from J; bases unmatched to any gene: 5. The CDR3 covers 15 residues. From germline, CDR1 is SGDLS and CDR2 YYNGEE. The CDR3 DNA is TGTGCCAGCAGCGAGACGGGGACAGGGAACTATGGCTACACCTTC. It encodes CASSETGTGNYGYTF. The complete variable domain, with remaining parts taken from reference TRBV9 and TRBJ1-2, reads DSGVTQTPKHLITATGQRVTLRCSPRSGDLSVYWYQQSLDQGLQFLIQYYNGEERAKGNILERFSAQQFPDLHSELNLSSLELGDSALYFCASSETGTGNYGYTFGSGTRLTVV.

This CDR3 reads CASSRTGTYEQYV. CDR3 DNA sequence: TGTGCCAGCAGCCGCACAGGGACCTACGAGCAGTACGTC. The gene calls are TRBV6-5 and TRBJ2-7; the D gene is possibly TRBD1 (6 bases). V lost 6 bases and J lost 2, with 11 bases in between. In germline, CDR1 is MNHEY, CDR2 SVGAGI. The CDR3 loop spans 13 amino acids.

The V gene is TRBV20-1, the J gene TRBJ2-3; 7 bases match TRBD1. After removal of 5 bases from V and 1 base from J, the junction contained 12 bases not matched to a gene. This CDR3 is 16 amino acids long. Germline CDR1 is DFQATT and CDR2 is SNEGSKA (reference sequence). The chain's CDR3 is CSALNKGAPRTDTQYF. The CDR3 DNA reads as TGCAGTGCTCTTAATAAGGGGGCCCCTCGCACAGATACGCAGTATTTT.

The table lists this clonotype with a few counts. This rearrangement joins TRBV7-9 to TRBJ2-5; 10 positions agree with TRBD1. The junction had 8 bases not matched to a gene; V was cut back by 5 bases and J by 5 bases. The CDR3 totals 15 residues. Per the germline V gene, CDR1 is SEHNR and CDR2 is FQNEAQ (reference sequence). DNA for the CDR3: TGTGCCAGCAGCCAAGGGACAGGGGCGAGGGAGACCCAGTACTTC. Its translation: CASSQGTGARETQYF.

The chain combines TRBV20-1 with TRBJ2-3, with TRBD2 matching over 13 bases. Germline V gene sequence: CDR1 DFQATT, CDR2 SNEGSKA (reference sequence). The trim removed 3 bases at V and 3 bases at J, leaving 3 bases unmatched. The CDR3 contains 15 residues. The CDR3 DNA is TGCAGTGCTAGGAAACTAGCGGGGGGGACAGATACGCAGTATTTT. Translating it yields CSARKLAGGTDTQYF.

The chain uses TRBV5-1 and TRBJ1-1, with TRBD1 as a possible D gene (6 bases). This CDR3 spans 15 amino acids. Per the germline V gene, CDR1 is SGHRS and CDR2 is YFSETQ. V lost 2 bases to trimming and J lost 5 bases, with 16 bases between them. CDR3 sequence (DNA): TGCGCCAGCAGCTTCATTGGTCGAGGGGGGACTGAAGCTTTCTTT. Translation gives CASSFIGRGGTEAFF.

CDR3 nucleotides: TGTGCCAGTAGTGTGTACTCCCCCCCAGGGTCGCGCAATGAGCAGTTCTTC. Translating gives CASSVYSPPGSRNEQFF. The chain combines TRBV19 with TRBJ2-1; the D gene is possibly TRBD1 (5 bases). Germline V gene lookup returns CDR1 LNHDA and CDR2 SQIVND (reference sequence). The CDR3 consists of 17 residues. The V end lost 5 bases, the J end lost 6 bases, and 23 bases lay between the germline ends.

The chain has TRBV5-4 and TRBJ1-4; no clear D. Trimming shortened V by 4 bases and J by 5 bases, and 12 bases separated the two germline ends. The germline V gene has CDR1 SGHNT and CDR2 YYREEE (reference sequence). This CDR3 contains 14 residues. The CDR3 loop reads CASSRDAKNEKLFF. For the CDR3, the DNA is TGTGCCAGCAGCCGGGATGCAAAGAATGAAAAACTGTTTTTT.

J is TRBJ2-2 and V is TRBV12-3 or TRBV12-4; 7 nucleotides line up with TRBD2. The CDR3 has 14 amino acids. V was clipped by 6 bases and J by 6 bases; unmatched bases: 7. The CDR3 nucleotides read TGTGCCAGCAGCCGGGAGGTGGGGCCCGGGGAGCTGTTTTTT. Its protein is CASSREVGPGELFF.

The rearrangement joins TRBV6-1 to TRBJ2-7; D unresolved. The germline V gene encodes CDR1 MNHNS and CDR2 SASEGT. Trimming cost V 2 bases and J 5 bases, with 13 bases left between them. The CDR3 length is 14 residues. CDR3 bases: TGTGCCAGCAGTGAAAGCCTCCTGCGGAACGAGCAGTACGTC. Protein sequence: CASSESLLRNEQYV.

This clonotype has only one observation. The chain combines TRBV6-5 with TRBJ2-3, with 7 bases matching TRBD2. Germline CDR1 MNHEY, CDR2 SVGAGI. Trimming took 6 bases from V and 6 from J; bases not matched to a gene: 12. The CDR3 totals 15 residues. As DNA, the CDR3 is TGTGCCAGCAGCCGGTCAGGAGGGGAGGGTGATACGCAGTATTTT. It is translated as CASSRSGGEGDTQYF.

J is TRBJ1-1 and V is TRBV5-1, with D hard to call. Trimming shortened V by 0 bases and J by 0 bases, and 9 bases separated the two germline ends. The CDR3 is 15 residues long. CDR1 is SGHRS, CDR2 YFSETQ, per germline. The chain's CDR3 is CASSLVSPLNTEAFF. The CDR3 bases are TGCGCCAGCAGCTTGGTGAGTCCCCTGAACACTGAAGCTTTCTTT.

This clonotype turned up a few times. The chain joins TRBV7-3 to TRBJ1-1; 7 nucleotides agree with TRBD1. The CDR3 extends over 15 amino acids. The germline V gene has CDR1 SGHTA and CDR2 FQGTGA. Unmatched junction bases numbered 5, after V lost 3 bases and J lost 1 base. The CDR3 DNA follows: TGTGCCAGCAGCTTTGCGACAGGGAAGAACACTGAAGCTTTCTTT. Residues: CASSFATGKNTEAFF. Full variable domain (remainder filled in from reference TRBV7-3 and TRBJ1-1): GAGVSQTPSNKVTEKGKYVELRCDPISGHTALYWYRQSLGQGPEFLIYFQGTGAADDSGLPNDRFFAVRPEGSVSTLKIQRTERGDSAVYLCASSFATGKNTEAFFGQGTRLTVV.

This sequence joins TRBV7-6 and TRBJ1-1; D may be TRBD1 (5 bases). The V and J ends lost 5 bases and 1 base respectively, with 14 bases between them. The CDR3 covers 15 residues. Germline loops: CDR1 SGHVS, CDR2 FNYEAQ. In nucleotides, the CDR3 is TGTGCCAGCAGCCCCCCAGGGCGGGAGAACACTGAAGCTTTCTTT. Translation: CASSPPGRENTEAFF.

The J gene is TRBJ2-3, the V gene TRBV5-1; no reliable D call. V lost 5 bases to trimming and J lost 9 bases, with 16 bases between them. This CDR3 region has 13 residues. Germline CDR1 is SGHRS and CDR2 is YFSETQ. The CDR3 loop reads CASRLSLIGTQYF. The CDR3 DNA sequence: TGCGCCAGCAGGCTTAGTCTAATTGGGACGCAGTATTTT.

The chain combines TRBV6-2 or TRBV6-3 with TRBJ2-3; the match to TRBD1 covers 8 bases. CDR3 length: 10 amino acids. V lost 6 bases and J lost 14; bases outside the gene matches: 4. In germline, CDR1 is MNHEY, CDR2 SVGEGT. The CDR3 DNA reads as TGTGCCAGCAGCGCAGGGGGCTGGTATTTT. Encoded protein: CASSAGGWYF.